This TCR beta chain was sequenced during a study of shared clonotypes between healthy human individuals. The study, taken as a whole, reports: The generation probabilities recorded for non-shared clonotypes fell below those of clonotypes shared by all four donors. Since donors were few, the genetic and exposure-history diversity represented was limited.

Method: immunoSEQ multiplex PCR; TCRdb's copy keeps in-frame clones and lacks some. The data hold just over 2,000,000 clones, with roughly 94% observed a single time. All donors were Caucasian adults living in Nashville, Tennessee. With regard to this clone: Its antigen remains unidentified.

V was shortened by 7 bases and J by 0 bases, with 10 bases between the two germline ends. CDR1 and CDR2 from the germline V gene are SNHLY and FYNNEI. The CDR3 extends over 14 amino acids. The chain combines TRBV2 with TRBJ2-1; maybe TRBD2 (5 bases). The TCR originated in a man aged 18 to 29 in good health. The sequencing input was naive CD4+ T cells sorted from blood. The subset denotes: CD45RA+ positively selected. CDR3 sequence (DNA): TGTGCCAGCAACGGCGGGCCCTCCTACAATGAGCAGTTCTTC. It is translated as CASNGGPSYNEQFF.